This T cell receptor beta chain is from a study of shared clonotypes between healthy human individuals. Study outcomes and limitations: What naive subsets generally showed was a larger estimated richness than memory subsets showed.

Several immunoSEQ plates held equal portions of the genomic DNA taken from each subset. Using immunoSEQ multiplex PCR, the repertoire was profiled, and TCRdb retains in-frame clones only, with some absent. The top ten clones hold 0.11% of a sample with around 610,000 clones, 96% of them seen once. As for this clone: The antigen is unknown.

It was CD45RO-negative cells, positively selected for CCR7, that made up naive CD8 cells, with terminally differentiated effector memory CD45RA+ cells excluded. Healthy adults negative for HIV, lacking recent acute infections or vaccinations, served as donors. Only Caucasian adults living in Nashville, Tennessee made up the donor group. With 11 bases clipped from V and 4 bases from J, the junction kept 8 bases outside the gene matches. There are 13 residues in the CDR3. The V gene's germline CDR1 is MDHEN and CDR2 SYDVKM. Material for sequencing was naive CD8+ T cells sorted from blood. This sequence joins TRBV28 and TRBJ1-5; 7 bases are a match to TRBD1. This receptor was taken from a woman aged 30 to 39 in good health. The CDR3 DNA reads TGTGCCTCAGACAGGGAAGCGAATCAGCCCCAGCATTTT. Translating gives CASDREANQPQHF.